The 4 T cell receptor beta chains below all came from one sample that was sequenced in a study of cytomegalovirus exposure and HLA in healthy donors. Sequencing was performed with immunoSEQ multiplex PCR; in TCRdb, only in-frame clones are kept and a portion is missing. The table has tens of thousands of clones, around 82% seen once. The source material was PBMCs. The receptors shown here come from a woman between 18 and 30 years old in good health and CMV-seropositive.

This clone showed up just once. In DNA form, the CDR3 reads TGTGCCAGCAGCTTTAGCGGGGGGATTCGAGAGCAGTACTTC. As protein: CASSFSGGIREQYF. The rearrangement joins TRBV5-4 to TRBJ2-7; 10 nucleotides agree with TRBD2. The CDR3 runs 14 residues. The junction had 6 bases not matched to a gene; V was cut back by 2 bases and J by 7 bases. Germline V gives CDR1 SGHNT, CDR2 YYREEE (reference sequence).

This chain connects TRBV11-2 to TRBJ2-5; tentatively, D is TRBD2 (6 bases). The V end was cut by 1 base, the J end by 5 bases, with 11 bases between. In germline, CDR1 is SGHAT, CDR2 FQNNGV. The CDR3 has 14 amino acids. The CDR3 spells CASSLAGVGETQYF. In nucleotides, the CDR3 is TGTGCCAGCAGCTTAGCGGGGGTAGGGGAGACCCAGTACTTC.

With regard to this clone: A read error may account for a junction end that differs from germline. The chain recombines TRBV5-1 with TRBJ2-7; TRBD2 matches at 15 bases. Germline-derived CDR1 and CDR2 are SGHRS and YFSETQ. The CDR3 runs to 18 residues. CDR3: CASNLAGTSGGFVYEQYF. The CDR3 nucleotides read TGCGCCAGCAACTTGGCCGGGACTAGCGGGGGGTTTGTCTACGAGCAGTACTTC.

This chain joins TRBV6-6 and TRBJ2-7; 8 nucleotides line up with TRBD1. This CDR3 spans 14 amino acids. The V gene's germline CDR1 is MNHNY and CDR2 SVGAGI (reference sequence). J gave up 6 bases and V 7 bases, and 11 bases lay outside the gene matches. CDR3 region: CASNFQGAQGEQYF. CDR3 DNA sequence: TGTGCCAGCAACTTCCAGGGGGCTCAGGGCGAGCAGTACTTC.